This T cell receptor beta chain was documented in a study of shared clonotypes between healthy human individuals. The overall study: CD4 naive cells filled three plates per donor, CD4 memory three, CD8 naive two and CD8 memory one.

The V end was cut by 7 bases, the J end by 3 bases, with 9 bases between. Germline V lookup: CDR1 MDHEN, CDR2 SYDVKM. The CDR3 covers 13 residues. Clones were read by immunoSEQ multiplex PCR, and TCRdb kept only the in-frame ones, dropping some. The sample records about a million clones, 60% to 80% being singletons. The sequencing input was memory CD4+ T cells from PBMCs. Subset given: CD45RA-negative fraction. The V call is TRBV28, the J call TRBJ2-2; the D is unclear. This receptor was identified in a man in his late teens or twenties in good health. Some clones in this sample may be carry-over from other donors' samples. The CDR3 here is CASKSVHTGELFF. The CDR3, as DNA: TGTGCCAGCAAGAGTGTTCACACCGGGGAGCTGTTTTTT.